Each of the 8 T cell receptor beta chains below was sequenced from the same sample in a study of radiotherapy plus CTLA-4 blockade in lung cancer. Sequenced by immunoSEQ multiplex PCR; TCRdb stores in-frame clones only, minus some. The data contain 30,000 to 40,000 clones, more than 70% of them singletons. This sample comprised peripheral blood, obtained from a patient treated with radiotherapy plus ipilimumab. Receptors were obtained from a human donor with non-small cell lung cancer who had stable disease on radiotherapy plus ipilimumab.

The CDR3, as DNA: TGTGCCACCAGCAGAGATCTACAGGGCGGGCAGTACTTC. It yields the protein CATSRDLQGGQYF. This chain joins TRBV15 and TRBJ2-7; D is perhaps TRBD1 (6 bases). This CDR3 has 13 amino acids. Trimming took off 0 bases at V and 9 bases at J, with 12 bases between the two ends. Per the germline V gene, CDR1 is LNHNV and CDR2 is YYDKDF (reference sequence).

The gene calls are TRBV28 and TRBJ1-1; TRBD1 might be the D (6 bases). V lost 6 bases, J lost 4 bases, and 12 bases lay in between. The V gene's germline CDR1 is MDHEN and CDR2 SYDVKM. The CDR3 consists of 13 residues. CDR3 loop: CASRVRGFTEAFF. Written as DNA, the CDR3 is TGTGCCAGCAGAGTCAGGGGCTTCACTGAAGCTTTCTTT.

J is TRBJ1-2 and V is TRBV11-2; TRBD1 matches at 9 bases. This CDR3 has 16 amino acids. With 2 bases clipped from V and 8 bases from J, the junction kept 12 bases outside the gene matches. Per germline, CDR1 SGHAT and CDR2 FQNNGV. CDR3 DNA: TGTGCCAGCAGCTTACTCCGAGGGACAGGGAGAGAAGGCTACACCTTC. It encodes CASSLLRGTGREGYTF. Drawing the rest from reference TRBV11-2 and TRBJ1-2, the complete variable domain is EAGVAQSPRYKIIEKRQSVAFWCNPISGHATLYWYQQILGQGPKLLIQFQNNGVVDDSQLPKDRFSAERLKGVDSTLKIQPAKLEDSAVYLCASSLLRGTGREGYTFGSGTRLTVV.

The gene calls are TRBV15 and TRBJ1-1; D may be TRBD1 (5 bases). The CDR3 extends over 15 amino acids. Per germline, CDR1 LNHNV and CDR2 YYDKDF (reference sequence). V was clipped by 3 bases and J by 1 base, with 12 bases between them. CDR3 in amino acids: CATSRGGSSNTEAFF. CDR3 coding DNA: TGTGCCACCAGCAGGGGGGGGTCATCGAACACTGAAGCTTTCTTT.

Of note for this clone: Other DNA sequences from this sample encode an identical CDR3 as well. The chain links TRBV5-1 to TRBJ2-3; D is possibly TRBD2 (6 bases). Trimming pared 4 bases from V and 0 bases from J, leaving 9 bases between. Germline V lookup: CDR1 SGHRS, CDR2 YFSETQ. This CDR3 is 14 amino acids long. CDR3 DNA: TGCGCCAGCAGCCTAAGCGGGAGCACAGATACGCAGTATTTT. It is translated as CASSLSGSTDTQYF.

The chain recombines TRBV9 with TRBJ2-6, with 12 bases fitting TRBD1. This CDR3 has 18 amino acids. CDR1 SGDLS and CDR2 YYNGEE come from the germline V gene. After removal of 3 bases from V and 4 bases from J, the junction contained 8 bases not matched to a gene. The CDR3 coding sequence is TGTGCCAGCAGCGCGGGACAGGGGGCGGTTGGAGGGGCCAACGTCCTGACTTTC. The encoded protein is CASSAGQGAVGGANVLTF.

The chain is built from TRBV11-2 and TRBJ2-7, with 9 bases that match TRBD2. CDR1 SGHAT and CDR2 FQNNGV come from the germline V gene. The CDR3 has 18 amino acids. Germline trimming cut 2 bases from V and 0 bases from J; bases unmatched to any gene: 11. For the CDR3, the DNA is TGTGCCAGCAGCTTAAGATTAGGGATTAGCGGGAGCTCCTACGAGCAGTACTTC. It specifies CASSLRLGISGSSYEQYF. The full variable domain, its missing parts supplied by reference TRBV11-2 and TRBJ2-7, is EAGVAQSPRYKIIEKRQSVAFWCNPISGHATLYWYQQILGQGPKLLIQFQNNGVVDDSQLPKDRFSAERLKGVDSTLKIQPAKLEDSAVYLCASSLRLGISGSSYEQYFGPGTRLTVT.

The chain combines TRBV6-5 with TRBJ2-2; maybe TRBD1 (6 bases). Germline CDR1 is MNHEY and CDR2 is SVGAGI. The CDR3 is made up of 14 amino acids. V lost 2 bases to trimming and J lost 7 bases, with 11 bases between them. CDR3 bases: TGTGCCAGCAGTTACGTCCGGACAGTCGGGGAGCTGTTTTTT. It is translated as CASSYVRTVGELFF.